Below, one T cell receptor (beta chain) is given with its context. These data originate in a study of blood T cell repertoires in COVID-19. Overall study: Sites in the United States, Italy and Spain provided acute and convalescent COVID-19 samples. T cells, B-cell-depleted T cells, or PBMCs provided the cDNA or gDNA that served as material.

CDR1 and CDR2 (germline): SGHRS, YFSETQ. Trimming shortened V by 4 bases and J by 0 bases, and 14 bases separated the two germline ends. CDR3 length: 16 amino acids. Per the study methods: By means of reference gene primer amplification, nucleated cell counts were estimated. Sequencing used immunoSEQ multiplex PCR; TCRdb keeps in-frame clones, though not all of them. V and J calls and clone size are as listed in that table; D and trimming were resolved from the DNA. The sample holds approximately 260,000 clones, about four fifths seen once. The chain recombines TRBV5-1 with TRBJ1-3; no reliable D call. Sequenced input: peripheral blood. The source of this sequence is a woman older than 75 with acute or convalescent COVID-19. CDR3 region: CASSPIQTDSGNTIYF. In nucleotides, the CDR3 is TGCGCCAGCAGCCCTATTCAAACAGACTCTGGAAACACCATATATTTT.